This T cell receptor beta chain was sequenced for a study of CD8 T cells in Susac syndrome (dated 2019 in TCRdb). Some background on the complete study: Whether CD8+ T cell activation and differentiation in Susac syndrome was antigen driven was tested using repertoire sequencing. The study compared CD8+ T cell repertoire clonality among 12 healthy donors, about 14 Susac syndrome patients and approximately 16 multiple sclerosis patients. Beyond this particular receptor, the publication reports: The number of individuals in the TCR sequencing and HLA analysis was recognized as being relatively small.

Peripheral blood CD8+ and CD4+ T cells from healthy donors, Susac syndrome patients and multiple sclerosis patients were profiled by high-throughput TCR beta sequencing. The healthy donors served as controls matched for age and sex. Bulk CD8+ and CD4+ T cells were purified by magnetic negative isolation, while CD8+ TEMRA cells were enriched using FACS. Blood was collected in EDTA tubes and processed within 24 hours, with PBMCs isolated through density gradient centrifugation. PBMCs intended for TCR sequencing were cryopreserved in liquid nitrogen and thawed later in a water bath at 37 degrees C. The sorted or isolated CD4+, CD8+ and CD8+ TEMRA cells had a purity of 90% or higher. As to this clonotype: Its antigen remains unidentified. No base-level quality is on record; no much larger clone is a single base apart.

Sequences GTSNPN (CDR1) and SVGIG (CDR2) are obtained from the germline V gene (reference sequence). The cysteine opens and the phenylalanine closes a CDR3 of 12 amino acids. The DNA shown is the 36-base CDR3, in frame from base 1. Trimming takes 2 bases from V and 1 base from J, and the germline ends sit 5 bases apart. RNA was extracted using the RNeasy kit, and roughly 0.45 to 1 microgram was reverse transcribed with random hexamers. The immunoSEQ multiplex PCR assay, which covers 54 Vbeta and 13 Jbeta segments, was used to amplify TCR beta CDR3 regions. PCR amplification bias was corrected by using a synthetic template baseline for primer optimization and computational correction. In the original analysis: Reads were annotated to V, D and J genes per IMGT and analyzed with immunoSEQ Analyzer, keeping only productive sequences. To calculate clonality, Shannon entropy was normalized by log2 of the number of productive unique sequences and then subtracted from one. For each patient and control, public and private clones were evaluated within the 100 most prevalent clones. Clones were defined as Susac-specific when absent from the healthy and MS cohorts, from roughly 1,000 published viral clones and from other ImmuneACCESS disease sequences. Starting from the raw public reads, TCRdb applied fastp trimming at Q25, assembled clones with MiXCR and retained in-frame beta chains. Duplicate CDR3 protein sequences are folded into a single record with the most common DNA and genes. The V and J calls here are based on TCRdb, not the publication. The sample table holds some 60,000 distinct CDR3 sequences, of which around nine tenths were seen once. Of the sample, approximately 0.18% is held by the ten largest clones.

This receptor was identified in a human donor in good health. Here the chain combines TRBV30 and TRBJ1-1, with an unclear D gene assignment. The sequencing sample was made of CD8+ T cells from PBMCs. The CDR3 corresponds to CAWSFWNTEAFF. The DNA sequence is TGTGCCTGGAGTTTTTGGAACACTGAAGCTTTCTTT.